This T cell receptor beta chain appears in the sequencing data of a study of T cells in localized non-small cell lung cancer (dated by TCRdb to between 2020 and 2021). About the investigation overall: The study analyzed T cell repertoires of hundreds of early-stage NSCLC patients, comparing tumors and uninvolved tumor-adjacent lungs. The cohort was made up of some 240 treatment-naive NSCLC patients whose localized lung tumors had been resected. A mean age of around 66 years was recorded for the NSCLC patients, of whom 120 to 150 were male and 90 to 110 were female.

Comments on this clone: Its antigen is unknown. Base quality data are lacking; no much larger clone is found one base away.

Study-level results and caveats: Because the study design was exploratory, TCR variables were selected using unadjusted p-values without false-discovery rate correction. Longer overall survival was associated with higher blood T cell density, whereas shorter survival was associated with higher adjacent-lung clonality. A median of roughly 60 of the top 100 tumor clones were detected in paired uninvolved adjacent lung, and some 28 of these tumor clones were also found among the top 100 clones of the paired uninvolved adjacent lung. Because multi-region sequencing of the tumors was not done, intratumor heterogeneity could not be ruled out. Uninvolved tumor-adjacent lung showed the highest T cell clonality, higher than tumor, which suggests more focused antigenic responses in the uninvolved tumor-adjacent lung.

TCR beta CDR3 regions were sequenced from DNA using the immunoSEQ Assay. As for the original processing: To compute T cell density, TCR beta template counts were normalized to usable DNA, which was estimated by amplifying housekeeping genes. Richness was estimated with the preseqR package, extrapolating to 400,000 templates for PBMC samples and 120,000 templates for tissue samples. Clonality was calculated as one minus Pielou's evenness. To identify tissue-enriched TCRs, differential abundance testing was run on productive amino-acid clonotypes with a minimum total count of 5 and an alpha of 0.1. The Jaccard Index and the Morisita Overlap Index were used to quantify repertoire overlap between compartments. GLIPH clustered TCR beta CDR3s with public tetramer-defined viral CDR3s; viral motifs required at least three viral sequences plus V-gene enrichment. Entries here come from immuneACCESS through TCRdb and include only in-frame sequences with V and J called. Some clones fail to appear in such tables; in the studies checked, an unresolved V gene covers under half of the shortfall, and the cause of the remainder is unknown. The V and J calls and clone size come from that table; D and trimming were worked out from the DNA. This sample lists more than 5,000 clones; around 90% were detected once. The top ten clones comprise roughly 17% of the sample.

The CDR3 starts with the cysteine, ends with the phenylalanine, and has 17 residues. CDR3 DNA is the only sequence kept; it has 51 bases, read in frame from the first base. Unmatched junction bases come to 6, with V trimmed by 0 bases and J by 0 bases. CDR1 SGHNT and CDR2 YYREEE were looked up in the germline V gene (reference sequence). At diagnosis, tumor, uninvolved tumor-adjacent lung and peripheral blood were collected and then preserved as a mix of FFPE and fresh-frozen material. Blood samples were analyzed as peripheral blood mononuclear cells for TCR repertoire profiling. This sequence uses TRBV5-4 and TRBJ2-1; a stretch of 7 junction bases matches TRBD2. This sample comprised peripheral blood, obtained before any cancer treatment. The TCR originated in a male donor aged 60 or over with stage I lung adenocarcinoma. The nucleotides are TGTGCCAGCAGCTTGGCGACTAGCCGGAGCTCCTACAATGAGCAGTTCTTC. The resulting protein is CASSLATSRSSYNEQFF.